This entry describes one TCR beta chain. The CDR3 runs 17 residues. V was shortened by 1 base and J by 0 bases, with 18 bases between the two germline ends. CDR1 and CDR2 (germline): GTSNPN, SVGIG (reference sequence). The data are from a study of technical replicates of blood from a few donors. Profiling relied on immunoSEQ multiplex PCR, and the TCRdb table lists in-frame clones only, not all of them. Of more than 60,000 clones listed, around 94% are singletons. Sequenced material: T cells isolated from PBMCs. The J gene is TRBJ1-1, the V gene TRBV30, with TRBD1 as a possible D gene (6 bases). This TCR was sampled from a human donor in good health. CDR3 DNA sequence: TGTGCCTGGAGTGCTGCCCGGACAGATACAATGAACACTGAAGCTTTCTTT. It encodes CAWSAARTDTMNTEAFF.